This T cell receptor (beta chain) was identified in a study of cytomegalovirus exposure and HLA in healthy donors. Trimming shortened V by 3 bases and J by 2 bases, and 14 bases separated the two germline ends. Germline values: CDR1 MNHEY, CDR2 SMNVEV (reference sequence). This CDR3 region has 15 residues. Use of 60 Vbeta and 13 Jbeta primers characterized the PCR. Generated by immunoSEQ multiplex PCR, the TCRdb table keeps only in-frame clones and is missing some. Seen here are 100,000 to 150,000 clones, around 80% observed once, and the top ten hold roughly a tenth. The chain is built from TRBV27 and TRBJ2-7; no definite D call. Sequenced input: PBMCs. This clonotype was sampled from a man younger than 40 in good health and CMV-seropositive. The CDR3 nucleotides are TGTGCCAGCAGTTTTGGGTCGAGAGGAACCTACGAGCAGTACTTC. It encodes CASSFGSRGTYEQYF.